This entry lists 15 T cell receptor beta chains sequenced from one sample in a study of blood T cells in healthy people across ages. Using a J-beta primer mix together with a sample-barcoded 5' primer, a second PCR was run for roughly 7 to 11 cycles. From the 5' RACE reads, TCRdb called clonotypes with MiXCR, one entry per CDR3 protein. Of approximately 690,000 distinct CDR3 sequences in the sample, about 53% are singletons; the top ten hold 35% to 40%. The specimen sequenced was blood. These TCRs come from a man aged 55-75 years in good health.

This clonotype came up a few times. The chain uses TRBV12-3 or TRBV12-4 and TRBJ2-2; the match to TRBD1 covers 7 bases. Unmatched junction bases numbered 4, after V lost 4 bases and J lost 2 bases. There are 15 residues in the CDR3. This chain's CDR3 is CASSSRQGNTGELFF. The CDR3 DNA reads TGTGCCAGCAGTTCCCGACAGGGTAACACCGGGGAGCTGTTTTTT.

The V gene is TRBV5-1, the J gene TRBJ1-6, with 7 bases that match TRBD1. Germline V gene data show CDR1 as SGHRS and CDR2 as YFSETQ. The junction had 6 bases not matched to a gene; V was cut back by 0 bases and J by 6 bases. CDR3 length: 16 amino acids. The CDR3 reads CASSLGSTGSNSPLHF. CDR3 coding DNA: TGCGCCAGCAGCTTGGGATCGACAGGGAGTAATTCACCCCTCCACTTT. Combining the CDR3 with reference TRBV5-1 and TRBJ1-6 gives the whole variable domain KAGVTQTPRYLIKTRGQQVTLSCSPISGHRSVSWYQQTPGQGLQFLFEYFSETQRNKGNFPGRFSGRQFSNSRSEMNVSTLELGDSALYLCASSLGSTGSNSPLHFGNGTRLTVT.

The chain couples TRBV28 to TRBJ1-5; D may be TRBD1 (6 bases). The CDR3 has 15 amino acids. V was trimmed by 6 bases and J by 1 base, leaving 13 bases between them. Germline V gives CDR1 MDHEN, CDR2 SYDVKM. The DNA of the CDR3 is TGTGCCAGCAGGACTACAGGGATCAGCAATCAGCCCCAGCATTTT. Its protein product is CASRTTGISNQPQHF.

This chain links TRBV12-3 or TRBV12-4 with TRBJ2-3; no reliable D call. Trimming left V 3 bases short and J 0 bases short, with 10 bases between. The CDR3 loop spans 15 amino acids. The DNA for the CDR3 is TGTGCCAGCAGTTTTGGGAAAGGTAGCACAGATACGCAGTATTTT. Encoded protein: CASSFGKGSTDTQYF.

The chain carries TRBV20-1 and TRBJ2-5; D remains ambiguous. Germline CDR1 and CDR2: DFQATT and SNEGSKA (reference sequence). V dropped 3 bases and J dropped 3 bases, with 8 bases sitting between them. The CDR3 covers 12 residues. The CDR3 DNA is TGCAGTGCTAGTACTAAAAAAGAGACCCAGTACTTC. Protein product: CSASTKKETQYF.

The chain combines TRBV9 with TRBJ1-1; tentative D call: TRBD1 (5 bases). The CDR3 is 14 amino acids. V was pared by 0 bases and J by 5 bases, with 11 bases between. The germline V gene has CDR1 SGDLS and CDR2 YYNGEE. CDR3 nucleotide sequence: TGTGCCAGCAGCGTAGAGGGGATAGGGACTGAAGCTTTCTTT. This translates into CASSVEGIGTEAFF.

This chain connects TRBV5-1 to TRBJ1-5; D remains ambiguous. Germline V gives CDR1 SGHRS, CDR2 YFSETQ. The CDR3 is made up of 13 amino acids. Trimming took 3 bases from V and 3 from J, leaving 7 bases between them. CDR3 in DNA: TGCGCCAGCAGCTGTTTTCCCAATCAGCCCCAGCATTTT. Its translation: CASSCFPNQPQHF.

V usage is TRBV24-1 and J usage is TRBJ1-1; D remains ambiguous. V was shortened by 7 bases and J by 0 bases, with 8 bases between the two germline ends. The CDR3 length is 13 residues. Per germline, CDR1 KGHDR and CDR2 SFDVKD. The CDR3 is CATRRTVNTEAFF. The CDR3 bases are TGTGCCACCAGGAGGACCGTGAACACTGAAGCTTTCTTT.

This clonotype was seen a handful of times. CDR3 in amino acids: CSARAGEDQPQHF. CDR3 sequence (DNA): TGCAGTGCCCGGGCAGGTGAGGATCAGCCCCAGCATTTT. This chain links TRBV20-1 with TRBJ1-5, with D unresolved. Trimming removed 6 bases at V and 5 bases at J, with 14 bases between. The V gene's germline CDR1 is DFQATT and CDR2 SNEGSKA (reference sequence). The CDR3 loop spans 13 amino acids.

CDR3 DNA sequence: TGCAGTGCTAGACCCATTGGGACAGAAGCCTACAATGAGCAGTTCTTC. It encodes CSARPIGTEAYNEQFF. The chain links TRBV20-1 to TRBJ2-1; 7 nucleotides line up with TRBD1. The CDR3 has 16 amino acids. Unmatched junction bases numbered 9, after V lost 2 bases and J lost 2 bases. CDR1 and CDR2 from the germline V gene are DFQATT and SNEGSKA (reference sequence).

This rearrangement joins TRBV5-5 to TRBJ2-7; either TRBD1 or TRBD2 may fit D (5 bases each). Deletions cut 0 bases from V and 0 bases from J, with 7 bases between. The CDR3 contains 14 residues. Looked up from germline, CDR1 is SGHKS and CDR2 is YYEKEE (reference sequence). The CDR3 protein is CASSLGGDSYEQYF. CDR3 in DNA: TGTGCCAGCAGCTTGGGAGGGGACTCCTACGAGCAGTACTTC.

The rearrangement uses TRBV6-1 and TRBJ2-2, with 9 positions matching TRBD1. This CDR3 spans 16 amino acids. The germline gives CDR1 MNHNS, CDR2 SASEGT. J was trimmed by 6 bases and V by 6 bases; bases with no gene match: 11. The CDR3 protein is CASRVLNRGQSGELFF. CDR3 bases: TGTGCCAGCAGGGTATTGAACAGGGGGCAGTCCGGGGAGCTGTTTTTT.

V gene TRBV20-1 combines with J gene TRBJ2-3; D is unclear. The V and J ends lost 7 bases and 2 bases respectively, with 10 bases between them. Per germline, CDR1 DFQATT and CDR2 SNEGSKA (reference sequence). The CDR3 has 12 residues. CDR3 DNA sequence: TGCAGTGAGGGCGGTTCCACAGATACGCAGTATTTT. Translating gives CSEGGSTDTQYF.

The chain couples TRBV5-1 to TRBJ2-2, with TRBD1 as a possible D gene (6 bases). The CDR3 sequence is 15 residues long. Trimming took off 0 bases at V and 6 bases at J, with 12 bases between the two ends. Germline loops: CDR1 SGHRS, CDR2 YFSETQ. The CDR3 DNA reads TGCGCCAGCAGCTTGGGACAGGCTTCCTCCGGGGAGCTGTTTTTT. This encodes CASSLGQASSGELFF.

The rearrangement uses TRBV10-3 and TRBJ2-7; maybe TRBD1 (6 bases). CDR1 and CDR2 (germline): ENHRY, SYGVKD. The CDR3 totals 15 residues. Trimming shortened V by 0 bases and J by 2 bases, and 11 bases separated the two germline ends. The CDR3 nucleotides are TGTGCCATCAGTGAGTCGCAGGGGCGAACCTACGAGCAGTACTTC. It specifies CAISESQGRTYEQYF.